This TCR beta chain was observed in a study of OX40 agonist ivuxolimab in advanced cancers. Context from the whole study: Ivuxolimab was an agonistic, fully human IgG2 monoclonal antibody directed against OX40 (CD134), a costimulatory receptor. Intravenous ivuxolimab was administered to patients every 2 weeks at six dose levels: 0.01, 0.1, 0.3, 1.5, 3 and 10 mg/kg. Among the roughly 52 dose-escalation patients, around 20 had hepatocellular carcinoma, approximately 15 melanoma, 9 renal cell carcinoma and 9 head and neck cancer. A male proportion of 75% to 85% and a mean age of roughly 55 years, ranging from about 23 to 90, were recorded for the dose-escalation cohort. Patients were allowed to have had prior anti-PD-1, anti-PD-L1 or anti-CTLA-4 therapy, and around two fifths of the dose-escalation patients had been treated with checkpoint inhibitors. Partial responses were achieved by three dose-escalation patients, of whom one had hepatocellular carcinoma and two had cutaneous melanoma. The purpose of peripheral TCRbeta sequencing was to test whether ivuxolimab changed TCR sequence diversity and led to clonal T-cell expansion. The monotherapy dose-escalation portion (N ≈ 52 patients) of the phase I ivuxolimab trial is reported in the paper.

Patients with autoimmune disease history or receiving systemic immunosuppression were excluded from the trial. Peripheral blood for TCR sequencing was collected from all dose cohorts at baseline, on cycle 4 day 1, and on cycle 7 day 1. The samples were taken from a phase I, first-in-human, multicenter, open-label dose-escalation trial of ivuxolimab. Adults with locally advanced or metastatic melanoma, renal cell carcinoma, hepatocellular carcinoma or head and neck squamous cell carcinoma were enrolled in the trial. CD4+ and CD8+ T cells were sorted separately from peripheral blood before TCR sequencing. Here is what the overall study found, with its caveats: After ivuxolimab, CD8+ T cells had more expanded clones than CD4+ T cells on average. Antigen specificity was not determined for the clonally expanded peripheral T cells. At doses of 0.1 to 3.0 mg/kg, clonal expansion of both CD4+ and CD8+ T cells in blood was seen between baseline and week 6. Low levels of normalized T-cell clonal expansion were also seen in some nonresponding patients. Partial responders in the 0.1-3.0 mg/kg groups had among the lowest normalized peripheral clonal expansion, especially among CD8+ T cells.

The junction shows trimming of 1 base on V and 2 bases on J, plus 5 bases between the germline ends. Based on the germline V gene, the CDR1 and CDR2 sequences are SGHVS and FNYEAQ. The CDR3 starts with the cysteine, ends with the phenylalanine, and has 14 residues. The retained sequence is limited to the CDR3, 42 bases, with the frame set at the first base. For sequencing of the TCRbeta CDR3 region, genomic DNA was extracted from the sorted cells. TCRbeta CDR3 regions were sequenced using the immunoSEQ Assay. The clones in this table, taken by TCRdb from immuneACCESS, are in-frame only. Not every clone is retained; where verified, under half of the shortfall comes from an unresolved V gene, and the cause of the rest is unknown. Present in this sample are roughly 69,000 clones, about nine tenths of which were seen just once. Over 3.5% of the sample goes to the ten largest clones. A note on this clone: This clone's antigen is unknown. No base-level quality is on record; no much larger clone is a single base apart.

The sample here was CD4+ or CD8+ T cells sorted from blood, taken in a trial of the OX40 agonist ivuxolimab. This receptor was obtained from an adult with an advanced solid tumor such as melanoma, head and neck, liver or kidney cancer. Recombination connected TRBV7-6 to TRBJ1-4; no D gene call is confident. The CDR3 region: CASSLGATNEKLFF. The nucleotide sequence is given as TGTGCCAGCAGCTTAGGGGCCACTAATGAAAAACTGTTTTTT. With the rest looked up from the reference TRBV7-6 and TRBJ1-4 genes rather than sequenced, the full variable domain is GAGVSQSPRYKVTKRGQDVALRCDPISGHVSLYWYRQALGQGPEFLTYFNYEAQQDKSGLPNDRFSAERPEGSISTLTIQRTEQRDSAMYRCASSLGATNEKLFFGSGTQLSVL.